The rows below give T cell receptor beta chains drawn from one sample of a study of T-cell memory formation after mild COVID-19. TCRdb reanalysed the 5' RACE reads using MiXCR and keeps one entry per CDR3 protein. The sample has 450,000 or so distinct CDR3 sequences, roughly 20% seen once. Material for sequencing was PBMCs or a T cell subset sorted from them (not recorded which). The origin of the receptors is an adult woman who had mild COVID-19 (a few samples of this study predate the infection). Cell type and time point are not known. Each CDR3 is given without its conserved first and last residue.

v_call | cdr3_aa
TRBV6-2/TRBV6-3 | ASSYWVTGELF
TRBV5-6 | ASSHGQGATNYGYT
TRBV29-1 | SVVDRAYYEQY
TRBV20-1 | SALNLGMVFGYT
TRBV5-1 | ASSSNPNEQF
TRBV12-3/TRBV12-4 | ASTQTWGTEAF
TRBV4-2 | ASSQGTSASTDTQY
TRBV20-1 | SARDDRLYEQY
TRBV5-6 | ASSLGRGYETQY
TRBV7-6 | ASSLDVLGHYGYT
TRBV12-3/TRBV12-4 | ASRSGELF
TRBV12-3/TRBV12-4 | ASSFPQSLAKNIQY
TRBV4-2 | ASSQLGGNQPQH
TRBV10-3 | AISVAQANYGYT
TRBV13 | ASSIGPGGAEQY
TRBV7-6 | ASSFGGRADEQF
TRBV20-1 | SARGYHVASHNEQF
TRBV11-2 | ASSLAYGREGSGANVLT
TRBV7-9 | ASSGSGRAVIGELF
TRBV7-9 | ASSLAAQLANEQF
TRBV2 | ASSERGLAGGNEQF
TRBV7-2 | ASSLGRLAGGPYSNEQF
TRBV5-6 | ASSLEAVSSYNEQF
TRBV11-2 | ASSLLTSGSSGY